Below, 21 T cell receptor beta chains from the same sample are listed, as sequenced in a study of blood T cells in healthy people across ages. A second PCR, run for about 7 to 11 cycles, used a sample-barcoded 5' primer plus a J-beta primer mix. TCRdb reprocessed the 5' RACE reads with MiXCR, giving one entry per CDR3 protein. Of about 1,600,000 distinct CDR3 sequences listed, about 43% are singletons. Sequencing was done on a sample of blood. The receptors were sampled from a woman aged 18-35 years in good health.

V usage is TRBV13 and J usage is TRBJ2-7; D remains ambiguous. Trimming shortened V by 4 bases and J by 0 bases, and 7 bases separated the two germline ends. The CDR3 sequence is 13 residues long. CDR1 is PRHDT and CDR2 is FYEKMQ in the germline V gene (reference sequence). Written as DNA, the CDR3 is TGTGCCAGCAGCTACCATCGCTCCTACGAGCAGTACTTC. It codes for CASSYHRSYEQYF.

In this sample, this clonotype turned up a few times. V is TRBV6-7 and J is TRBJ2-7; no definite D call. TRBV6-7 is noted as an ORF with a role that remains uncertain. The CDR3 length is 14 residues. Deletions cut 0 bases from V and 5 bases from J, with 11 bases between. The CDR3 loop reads CASSYSRASDEQYF. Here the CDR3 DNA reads TGTGCCAGCAGTTACTCGAGAGCTTCAGACGAGCAGTACTTC.

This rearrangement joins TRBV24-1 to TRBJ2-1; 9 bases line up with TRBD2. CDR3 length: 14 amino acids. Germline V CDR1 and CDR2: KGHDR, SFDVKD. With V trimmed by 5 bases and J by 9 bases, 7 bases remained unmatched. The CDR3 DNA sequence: TGTGCCACCAGTGTGGTAGAAGCGGGGGGTGAGCAGTTCTTC. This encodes CATSVVEAGGEQFF.

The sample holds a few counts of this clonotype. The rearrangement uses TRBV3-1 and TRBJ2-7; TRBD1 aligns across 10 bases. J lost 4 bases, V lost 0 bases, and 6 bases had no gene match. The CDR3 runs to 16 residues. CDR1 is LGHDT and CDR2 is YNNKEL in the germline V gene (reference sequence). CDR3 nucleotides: TGTGCCAGCAGCCAAGATTGGTCGGGACAGGGGTACGAGCAGTACTTC. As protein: CASSQDWSGQGYEQYF.

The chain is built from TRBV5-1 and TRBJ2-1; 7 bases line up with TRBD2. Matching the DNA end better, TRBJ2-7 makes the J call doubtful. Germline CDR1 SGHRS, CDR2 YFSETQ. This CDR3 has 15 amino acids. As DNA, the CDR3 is TGCGCCAGCAGCGGGGCTAGCGGAGACTACAATGAGCAGTACTTC. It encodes CASSGASGDYNEQYF.

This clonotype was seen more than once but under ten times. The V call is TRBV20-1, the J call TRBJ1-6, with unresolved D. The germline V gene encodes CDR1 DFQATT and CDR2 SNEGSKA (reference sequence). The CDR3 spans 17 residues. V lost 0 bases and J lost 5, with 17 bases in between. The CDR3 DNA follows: TGCAGTGCTAGAGATCCCCACGTGGGGAAAGATAATTCACCCCTCCACTTT. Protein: CSARDPHVGKDNSPLHF.

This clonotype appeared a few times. CDR3 amino acids: CSARTSGSSASYEQYF. CDR3 sequence (DNA): TGCAGTGCGCGGACTAGCGGGAGTTCCGCGTCCTACGAGCAGTACTTC. The V call is TRBV20-1, the J call TRBJ2-7; 13 bases are shared with TRBD2. Germline trimming cut 6 bases from V and 1 base from J; bases unmatched to any gene: 9. The CDR3 sequence is 16 residues long. Germline V gene data show CDR1 as DFQATT and CDR2 as SNEGSKA (reference sequence).

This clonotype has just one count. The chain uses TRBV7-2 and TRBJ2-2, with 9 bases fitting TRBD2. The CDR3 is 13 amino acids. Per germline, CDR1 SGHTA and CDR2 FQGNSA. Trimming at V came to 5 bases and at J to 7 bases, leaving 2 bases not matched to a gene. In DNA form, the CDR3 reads TGTGCCAGCAGCGGACTAGCGCTCGGGGAGCTGTTTTTT. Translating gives CASSGLALGELFF.

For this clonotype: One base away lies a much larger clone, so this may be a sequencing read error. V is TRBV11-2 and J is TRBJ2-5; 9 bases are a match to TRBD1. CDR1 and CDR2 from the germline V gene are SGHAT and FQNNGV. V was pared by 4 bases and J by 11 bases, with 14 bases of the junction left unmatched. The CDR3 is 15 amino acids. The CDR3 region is CASSYGQGLYNEQYF. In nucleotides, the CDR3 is TGTGCCAGCAGCTATGGACAGGGGCTCTACAATGAGCAGTACTTC.

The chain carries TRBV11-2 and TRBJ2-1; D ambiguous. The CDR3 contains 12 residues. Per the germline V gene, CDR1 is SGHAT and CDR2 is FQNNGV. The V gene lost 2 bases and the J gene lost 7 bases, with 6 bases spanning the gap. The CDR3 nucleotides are TGTGCCAGCAGCTTAATAATAAATGAGCAGTTCTTC. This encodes CASSLIINEQFF.

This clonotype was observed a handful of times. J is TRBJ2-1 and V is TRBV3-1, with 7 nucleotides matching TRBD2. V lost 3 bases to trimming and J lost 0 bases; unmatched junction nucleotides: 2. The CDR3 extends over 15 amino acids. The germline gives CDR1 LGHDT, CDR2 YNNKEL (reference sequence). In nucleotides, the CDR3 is TGTGCCAGCAGCCACTCGGGGGGCTCCTACAATGAGCAGTTCTTC. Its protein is CASSHSGGSYNEQFF.

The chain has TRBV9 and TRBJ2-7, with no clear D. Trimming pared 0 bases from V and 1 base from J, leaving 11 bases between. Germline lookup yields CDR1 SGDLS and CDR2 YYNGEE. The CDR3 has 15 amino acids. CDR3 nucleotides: TGTGCCAGCAGCGTAGAAATGGGGTCGTCCTACGAGCAGTACTTC. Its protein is CASSVEMGSSYEQYF. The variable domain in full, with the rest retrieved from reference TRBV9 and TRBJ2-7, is DSGVTQTPKHLITATGQRVTLRCSPRSGDLSVYWYQQSLDQGLQFLIQYYNGEERAKGNILERFSAQQFPDLHSELNLSSLELGDSALYFCASSVEMGSSYEQYFGPGTRLTVT.

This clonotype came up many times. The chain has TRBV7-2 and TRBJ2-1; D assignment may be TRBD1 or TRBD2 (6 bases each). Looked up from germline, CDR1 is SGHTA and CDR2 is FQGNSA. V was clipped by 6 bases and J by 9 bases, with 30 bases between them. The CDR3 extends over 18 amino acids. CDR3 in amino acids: CASRLYRGPSGSDGEQFF. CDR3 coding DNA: TGTGCCAGCAGACTATACCGGGGGCCGAGCGGAAGCGACGGTGAGCAGTTCTTC.

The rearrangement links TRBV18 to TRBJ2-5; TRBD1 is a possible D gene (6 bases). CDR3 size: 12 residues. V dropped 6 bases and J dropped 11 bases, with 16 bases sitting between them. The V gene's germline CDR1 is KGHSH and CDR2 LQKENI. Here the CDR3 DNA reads TGTGCCAGCTCCCTCGGACAGTCTCAGCAGTACTTC. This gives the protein CASSLGQSQQYF.

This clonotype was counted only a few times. The CDR3 DNA sequence: TGTGCCACCAGCAGAGAACCCAGTCAGCCCCAGCATTTT. It is translated as CATSREPSQPQHF. The genes are TRBV15 and TRBJ1-5; D unresolved. Trimming pared 0 bases from V and 6 bases from J, leaving 6 bases between. CDR1 is LNHNV and CDR2 is YYDKDF in the germline V gene (reference sequence). The CDR3 has 13 residues.

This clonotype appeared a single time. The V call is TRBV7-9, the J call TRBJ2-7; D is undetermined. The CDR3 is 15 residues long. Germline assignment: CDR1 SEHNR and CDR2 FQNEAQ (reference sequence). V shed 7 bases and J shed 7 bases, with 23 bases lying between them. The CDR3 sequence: CASNRQLSSYNEQYF. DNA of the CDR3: TGTGCCAGCAACCGCCAGCTTAGCTCCTACAATGAGCAGTACTTC. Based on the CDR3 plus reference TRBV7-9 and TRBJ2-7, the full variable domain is DTGVSQNPRHKITKRGQNVTFRCDPISEHNRLYWYRQTLGQGPEFLTYFQNEAQLEKSRLLSDRFSAERPKGSFSTLEIQRTEQGDSAMYLCASNRQLSSYNEQYFGPGTRLTVT.

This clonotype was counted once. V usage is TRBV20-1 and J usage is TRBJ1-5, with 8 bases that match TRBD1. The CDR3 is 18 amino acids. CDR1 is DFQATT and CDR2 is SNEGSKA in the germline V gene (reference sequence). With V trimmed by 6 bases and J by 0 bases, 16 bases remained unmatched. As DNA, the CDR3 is TGCAGTGCCTCCGCATCGACAGGGGCCCTCTATAGCAATCAGCCCCAGCATTTT. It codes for CSASASTGALYSNQPQHF.

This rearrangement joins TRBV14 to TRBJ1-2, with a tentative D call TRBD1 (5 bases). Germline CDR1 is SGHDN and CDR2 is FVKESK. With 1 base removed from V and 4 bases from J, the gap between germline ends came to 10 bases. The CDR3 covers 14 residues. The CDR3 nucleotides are TGTGCCAGCAGCCAAGGAGGGGCCCTCTATGGCTACACCTTC. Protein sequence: CASSQGGALYGYTF.

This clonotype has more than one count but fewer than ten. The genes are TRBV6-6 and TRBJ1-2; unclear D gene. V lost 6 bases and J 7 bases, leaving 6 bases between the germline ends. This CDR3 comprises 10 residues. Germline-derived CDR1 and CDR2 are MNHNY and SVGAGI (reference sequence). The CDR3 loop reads CASRDSGYTF. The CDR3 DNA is TGTGCCAGCAGGGATTCTGGCTACACCTTC.

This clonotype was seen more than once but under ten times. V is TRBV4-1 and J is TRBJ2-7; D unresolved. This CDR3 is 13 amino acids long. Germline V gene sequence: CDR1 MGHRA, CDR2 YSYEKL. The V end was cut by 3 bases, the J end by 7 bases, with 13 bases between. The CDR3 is CASSQGSPFEQYF. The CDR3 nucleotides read TGCGCCAGCAGCCAGGGTAGCCCCTTTGAGCAGTACTTC.

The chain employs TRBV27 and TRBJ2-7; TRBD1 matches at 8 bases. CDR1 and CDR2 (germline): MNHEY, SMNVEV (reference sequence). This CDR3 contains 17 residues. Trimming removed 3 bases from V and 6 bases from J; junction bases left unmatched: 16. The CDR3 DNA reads TGTGCCAGCAGTTTGCGTGCGACAGGGGAGCACCGTTCCGAGCAGTACTTC. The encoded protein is CASSLRATGEHRSEQYF.